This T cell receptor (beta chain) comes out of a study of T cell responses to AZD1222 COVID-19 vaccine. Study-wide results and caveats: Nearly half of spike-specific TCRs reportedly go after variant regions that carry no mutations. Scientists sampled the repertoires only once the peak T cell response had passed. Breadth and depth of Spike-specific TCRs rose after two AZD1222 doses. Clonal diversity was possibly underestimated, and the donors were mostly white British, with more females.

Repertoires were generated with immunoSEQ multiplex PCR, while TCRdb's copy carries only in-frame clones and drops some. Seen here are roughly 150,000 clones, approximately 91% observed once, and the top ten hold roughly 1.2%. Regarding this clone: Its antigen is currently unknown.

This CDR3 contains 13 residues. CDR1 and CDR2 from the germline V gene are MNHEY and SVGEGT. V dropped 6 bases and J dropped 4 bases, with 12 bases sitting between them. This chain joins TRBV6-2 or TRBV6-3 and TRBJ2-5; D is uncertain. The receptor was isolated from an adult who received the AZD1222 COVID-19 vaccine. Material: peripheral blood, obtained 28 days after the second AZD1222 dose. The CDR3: CASSQSSLETQYF. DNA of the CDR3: TGTGCCAGCAGCCAGTCTAGTTTAGAGACCCAGTACTTC.